A single TCR beta chain is shown here with its context. Its antigen specificity is not known. Base qualities are not at hand, and no much larger clone is one base apart. This record belongs to a study of STAT5B mutations in CD4+ large granular lymphocyte leukemia (dated by TCRdb to 2022 to 2024). General notes on the study: Among healthy controls, the CDR3 'QG' motif was associated with a particular HLA allele. Flow cytometry performed on FACSCanto II or FACSVerse showed that the purified fractions had more than 95% purity among lymphocytes. The TCRbeta repertoires of CD4+ T-cell large granular lymphocyte leukemia patients were compared with the TCRbeta repertoires of healthy blood donors. Study-level results and caveats: Enrichment of TRBV06-family usage was observed among the top patient clones (8/27) relative to healthy controls (2/35). The data were not HLA-matched, and the higher clonality in CD4+ T-LGLL than in CD8+ T-LGLL could be due to the relatively small sample size. Main leukemic clonotypes were private to each patient, although approximately 25% appeared at low frequency in other patients' non-leukemic repertoires. Greater clonality appeared to be present in CD4-sorted patient repertoires than in healthy CD4+ repertoires, and the difference was retained after the putative leukemic clones were removed.

Healthy controls were 35 to 40 blood donors whose buffy coats came from the Finnish Red Cross blood service. All TCR-sequenced material derived from peripheral blood: patient blood samples and healthy donor buffy coats. Peripheral blood mononuclear cells were isolated by Ficoll-Hypaque gradient centrifugation. CD4+ cells were magnetically purified from the buffy coats of healthy controls. Genomic DNA was extracted using the Gentra Puregene Cell and Tissue kit, and a Qubit 2.0 fluorometer was used to quantify it. TCRbeta rearrangements were sequenced from genomic DNA using the immunoSEQ assay at survey resolution. The study's own analysis went as follows. In the TCR sequencing data, the smallest productive clonotype frequency that could be detected was 2.59 x 10-5. Only productive TCRbeta rearrangements, meaning sequences that were complete and in-frame, were kept for the analyses. The clonality of each sample was calculated as Simpson clonality in the immunoSEQ Analyzer version 3.0. Clones were grouped by frequency into very rare, small, medium, large (1-20%) or hyperexpanded (>20%) categories. Generation probabilities were estimated with OLGA 1.2.3, V-gene circos plots were made with VDJtools, specificities were looked up in VDJdb, and CDR3 motifs were identified with GLIPH. TCRdb carries this immuneACCESS record with in-frame sequences only. Its versions omit some clonotypes, under half of them owing to an unresolved V gene in the studies checked, with the rest unexplained. For V, J and clone size, that table is used; D and trimming come from the DNA. For this sample the table gives some 35,000 clones, of which about 91% were detected only once. Of the sample, approximately 0.94% is held by the ten largest clones.

From the cysteine up to the phenylalanine, the CDR3 has a length of 13 residues. CDR3 DNA is the only sequence kept; it has 39 bases, read in frame from the first base. The V and J ends are trimmed by 8 bases and 6 bases, leaving 16 bases between them. Via the germline V gene, CDR1 is MNHEY and CDR2 SVGAGI. The sequenced sample was CD4+ T cells from blood buffy coats. The V gene is TRBV6-5 and the J gene is TRBJ1-2; perhaps TRBD1 is the D gene, with 5 bases matching. This TCR was recovered from a human donor in good health. The bases are TGTGCCAGCGCTAGAGAGGGGTGGAATGGCTACACCTTC. This codes for CASAREGWNGYTF.